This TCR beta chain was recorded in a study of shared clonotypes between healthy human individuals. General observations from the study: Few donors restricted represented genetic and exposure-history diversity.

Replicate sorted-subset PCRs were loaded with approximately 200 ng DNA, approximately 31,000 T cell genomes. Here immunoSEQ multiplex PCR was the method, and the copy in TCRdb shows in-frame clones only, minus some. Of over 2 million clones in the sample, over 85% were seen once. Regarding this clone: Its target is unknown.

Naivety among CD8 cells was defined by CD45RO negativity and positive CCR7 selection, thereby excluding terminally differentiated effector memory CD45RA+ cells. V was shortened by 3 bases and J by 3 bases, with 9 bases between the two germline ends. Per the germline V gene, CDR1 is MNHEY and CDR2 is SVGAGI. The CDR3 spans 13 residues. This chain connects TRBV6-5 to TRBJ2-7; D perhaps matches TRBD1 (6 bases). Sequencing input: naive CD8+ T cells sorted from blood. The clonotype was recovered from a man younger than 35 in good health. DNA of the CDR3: TGTGCCAGCAGTTATCCAGGGGACTACGAGCAGTACTTC. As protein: CASSYPGDYEQYF.